The TCR beta chain described here comes from a study of shared clonotypes between healthy human individuals. Overall study results and limits: Clonotype sharing across donors was expected to vary with sequencing depth. Between a few donors, naive CD4 clonotypes were shared at a level of approximately 5%.

Profiling relied on immunoSEQ multiplex PCR, and the TCRdb table lists in-frame clones only, not all of them. The sample shows millions of clones, more than 90% of them seen only once. Each donor was a Caucasian adult residing in Nashville, Tennessee. Trimming removed 3 bases at V and 4 bases at J, with 16 bases between. Germline V gene lookup returns CDR1 KGHSH and CDR2 LQKENI. The CDR3 loop spans 16 amino acids. With respect to this clone: What it binds is not known.

This chain joins TRBV18 and TRBJ1-3; D gene uncertain. This receptor was taken from a man aged 18 to 35 in good health. The sample was naive CD4+ T cells sorted from blood. Sample subset: CD45RA+ positively selected. The CDR3 loop reads CASSPRLEVEGNTIYF. The DNA of the CDR3 is TGTGCCAGCTCACCGAGACTAGAGGTGGAGGGAAACACCATATATTTT.